One and the same sample provided the 15 T cell receptor beta chains below, sequenced in a study of T cell repertoires in cytomegalovirus infection. TCRdb ran MiXCR on the reads and lists one entry per CDR3 protein. Here the sample spans approximately 910,000 distinct CDR3 sequences, around 32% being singletons. These TCRs are of unknown antigen specificity. Here the sequenced sample was cultured CD8+ T cells from PBMCs, taken from culture after CMV antigen stimulation. The receptors originated from a human donor in good health (CMV status not recorded). Some clones in this sample may be carry-over from other donors' samples.

The chain uses TRBV6-1 and TRBJ2-1, with D uncertain. Germline lookup yields CDR1 MNHNS and CDR2 SASEGT. V lost 6 bases, J lost 7 bases, and 10 bases lay in between. The CDR3 contains 12 residues. The CDR3 loop reads CASRIQRNEQFF. The DNA for the CDR3 is TGTGCCAGCAGAATACAACGGAATGAGCAGTTCTTC.

The table lists this clonotype with many counts. The chain is built from TRBV12-3 or TRBV12-4 and TRBJ2-7; D might be TRBD2 (5 bases). Trimming took off 5 bases at V and 0 bases at J, with 8 bases between the two ends. The CDR3 has 13 residues. CDR3 loop: CASSPGNSYEQYF. The CDR3 coding sequence is TGTGCCAGCAGTCCCGGGAACTCCTACGAGCAGTACTTC.

The chain is built from TRBV28 and TRBJ1-5, with D perhaps TRBD1 (5 bases). The V gene lost 7 bases and the J gene lost 0 bases, with 22 bases spanning the gap. The germline V gene has CDR1 MDHEN and CDR2 SYDVKM. The CDR3 is made up of 18 amino acids. The CDR3 DNA reads as TGTGCCAGCACCACCTTTGTACTCCGGACACATAGCAATCAGCCCCAGCATTTT. Its translation is CASTTFVLRTHSNQPQHF.

The CDR3 spells CASSSAGRGDQETQYF. CDR3 sequence (DNA): TGCGCCAGCAGCTCCGCTGGGCGGGGGGACCAAGAGACCCAGTACTTC. The chain recombines TRBV4-1 with TRBJ2-5, with TRBD2 matching 8 bases. Trimming cost V 5 bases and J 0 bases; bases outside gene matches: 8. The CDR3 totals 16 residues. Germline V lookup: CDR1 MGHRA, CDR2 YSYEKL.

The chain uses TRBV28 and TRBJ1-1; D possibly corresponds to TRBD1 (5 bases). The CDR3 is 15 residues long. Germline CDR1 reads MDHEN; CDR2 reads SYDVKM. V was clipped by 4 bases and J by 5 bases, with 17 bases between them. The CDR3 reads CASSSLFGGETEAFF. CDR3 in DNA: TGTGCCAGCAGTTCCCTCTTTGGGGGAGAGACTGAAGCTTTCTTT.

This clonotype was seen only a few times. The gene calls are TRBV28 and TRBJ1-4; D perhaps matches TRBD1 (5 bases). Germline loops: CDR1 MDHEN, CDR2 SYDVKM. The CDR3 length is 14 residues. Trimming removed 2 bases from V and 7 bases from J, with 11 bases in between. CDR3: CASSLRQGREKLFF. The CDR3 bases are TGTGCCAGCAGTTTACGGCAGGGTCGTGAAAAACTGTTTTTT.

The chain recombines TRBV7-2 with TRBJ2-7, with 9 bases that match TRBD2. Unmatched junction bases numbered 13, after V lost 5 bases and J lost 5 bases. Germline V lookup: CDR1 SGHTA, CDR2 FQGNSA. This CDR3 spans 16 amino acids. As DNA, the CDR3 is TGTGCCAGCAGCCACCGAGGGCGGGGGGGCTGGGACGAGCAGTACTTC. Amino acid sequence: CASSHRGRGGWDEQYF.

This clonotype appeared many times. This chain uses TRBV6-2 or TRBV6-3 with TRBJ2-3, with TRBD2 as a possible D gene (5 bases). The CDR3 totals 11 residues. The V gene lost 9 bases and the J gene lost 9 bases, with 13 bases spanning the gap. In germline, CDR1 is MNHEY, CDR2 SVGEGT. CDR3 sequence reads: CASSPGGTQYF. In DNA, the CDR3 is TGTGCCAGTAGTCCCGGAGGCACGCAGTATTTT.

This clonotype occurred many times. V gene TRBV7-8 combines with J gene TRBJ2-5; 9 positions match TRBD2. V was pared by 1 base and J by 0 bases, with 3 bases of the junction left unmatched. This CDR3 contains 16 residues. Germline V gene data show CDR1 as SGHVS and CDR2 as FQNEAQ. The CDR3 DNA reads TGTGCCAGCAGCTTAGGGAGCGGGGGGTACCAAGAGACCCAGTACTTC. Protein product: CASSLGSGGYQETQYF.

The rearrangement joins TRBV6-2 or TRBV6-3 to TRBJ2-1, with 13 bases fitting TRBD2. Germline lookup yields CDR1 MNHEY and CDR2 SVGEGT. The trim removed 0 bases at V and 8 bases at J, leaving 7 bases unmatched. The CDR3 contains 17 residues. This CDR3 is CASSYSPGLAGWDEQFF. Here the CDR3 DNA reads TGTGCCAGCAGTTACTCCCCGGGACTAGCGGGGTGGGATGAGCAGTTCTTC.

The chain is built from TRBV27 and TRBJ2-3; TRBD1 matches 9 bases. In germline, CDR1 is MNHEY, CDR2 SMNVEV (reference sequence). V was pared by 10 bases and J by 1 base, with 9 bases of the junction left unmatched. This CDR3 region has 15 residues. The CDR3 nucleotides read TGTGCCAACACCCTCACAGGGGGCCGCACAGATACGCAGTATTTT. This gives the protein CANTLTGGRTDTQYF.

The chain employs TRBV4-1 and TRBJ1-2, with a tentative D call TRBD1 (5 bases). V lost 0 bases and J 4 bases, leaving 9 bases between the germline ends. Germline values: CDR1 MGHRA, CDR2 YSYEKL. This CDR3 is built from 14 residues. For the CDR3, the DNA is TGCGCCAGCAGCCAAGACCAGGGCCTCTATGGCTACACCTTC. Its translation: CASSQDQGLYGYTF.

The chain carries TRBV10-3 and TRBJ1-2, with D perhaps TRBD1 (5 bases). The germline V and J ends were trimmed by 0 bases and 3 bases, with 8 bases remaining between them. The CDR3 loop spans 14 amino acids. From germline, CDR1 is ENHRY and CDR2 SYGVKD. CDR3 protein: CAISESRGDYGYTF. The CDR3 DNA is TGTGCCATCAGTGAGTCACGGGGGGACTATGGCTACACCTTC.

This clonotype was seen a few times. The J gene is TRBJ2-1, the V gene TRBV4-1; 9 positions agree with TRBD2. The ends lost 0 bases at V and 7 bases at J; junction bases unmatched: 7. Germline V gives CDR1 MGHRA, CDR2 YSYEKL. This CDR3 has 16 amino acids. The CDR3 coding sequence is TGCGCCAGCAGCCAAGATCCAGGCGGGGGGGCAAATGAGCAGTTCTTC. Amino acid sequence: CASSQDPGGGANEQFF.

This sequence joins TRBV20-1 and TRBJ1-5; possibly TRBD1 for D (6 bases). CDR3 size: 15 residues. Germline lookup yields CDR1 DFQATT and CDR2 SNEGSKA (reference sequence). Trimming stripped 2 bases from V and 9 bases from J, with 20 bases between. The CDR3 protein is CSARTLTGSHPPQHF. The DNA for the CDR3 is TGCAGTGCTAGAACCCTGACAGGCTCCCATCCGCCCCAGCATTTT.